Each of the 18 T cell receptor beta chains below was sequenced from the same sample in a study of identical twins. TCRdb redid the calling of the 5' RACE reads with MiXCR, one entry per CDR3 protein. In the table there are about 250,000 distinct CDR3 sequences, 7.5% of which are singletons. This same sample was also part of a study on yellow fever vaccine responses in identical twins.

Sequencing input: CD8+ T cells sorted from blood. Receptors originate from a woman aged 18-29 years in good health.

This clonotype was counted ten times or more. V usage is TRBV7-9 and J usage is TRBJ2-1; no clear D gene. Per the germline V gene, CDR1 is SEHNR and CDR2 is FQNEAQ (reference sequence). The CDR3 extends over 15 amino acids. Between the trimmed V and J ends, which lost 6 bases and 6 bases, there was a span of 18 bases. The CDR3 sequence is CASRDIDGTGNEQFF. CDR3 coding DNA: TGTGCCAGCAGGGATATCGATGGAACTGGCAATGAGCAGTTCTTC.

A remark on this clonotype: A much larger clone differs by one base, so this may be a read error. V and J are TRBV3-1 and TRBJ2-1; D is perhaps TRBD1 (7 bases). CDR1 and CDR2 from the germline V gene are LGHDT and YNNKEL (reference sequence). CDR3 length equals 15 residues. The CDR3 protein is CATSQDRAGGNEQFF. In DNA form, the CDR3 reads TGTGCCACCAGCCAAGATCGGGCAGGGGGGAATGAGCAGTTCTTC.

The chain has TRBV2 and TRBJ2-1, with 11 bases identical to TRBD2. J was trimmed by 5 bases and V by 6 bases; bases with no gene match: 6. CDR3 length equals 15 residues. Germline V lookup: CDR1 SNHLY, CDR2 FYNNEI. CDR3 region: CASRPFSGRDNEQFF. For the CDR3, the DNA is TGTGCCAGCAGACCGTTTAGCGGGAGGGACAATGAGCAGTTCTTC.

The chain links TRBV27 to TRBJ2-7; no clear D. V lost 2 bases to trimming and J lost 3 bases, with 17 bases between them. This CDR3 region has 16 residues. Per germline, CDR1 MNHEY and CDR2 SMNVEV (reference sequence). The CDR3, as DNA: TGTGCCAGCAGTTTACGGCCGGCAGGAACCCTCTACGAGCAGTACTTC. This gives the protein CASSLRPAGTLYEQYF.

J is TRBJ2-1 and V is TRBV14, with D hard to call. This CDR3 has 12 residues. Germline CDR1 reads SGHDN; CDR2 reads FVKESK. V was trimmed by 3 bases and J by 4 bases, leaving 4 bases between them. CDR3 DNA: TGTGCCAGCAGCCAGTATTACAATGAGCAGTTCTTC. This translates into CASSQYYNEQFF.

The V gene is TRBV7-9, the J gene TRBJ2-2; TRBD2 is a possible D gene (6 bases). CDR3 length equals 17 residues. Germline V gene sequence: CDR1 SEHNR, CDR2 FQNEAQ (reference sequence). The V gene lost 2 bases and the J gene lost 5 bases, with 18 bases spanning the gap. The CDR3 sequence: CASSLRRVAETTGELFF. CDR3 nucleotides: TGTGCCAGCAGCTTAAGGCGGGTAGCGGAGACGACCGGGGAGCTGTTTTTT.

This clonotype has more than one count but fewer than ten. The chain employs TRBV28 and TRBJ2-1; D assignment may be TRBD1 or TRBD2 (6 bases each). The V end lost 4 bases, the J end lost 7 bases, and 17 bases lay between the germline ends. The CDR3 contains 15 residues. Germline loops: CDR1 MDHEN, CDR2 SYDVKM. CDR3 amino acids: CASSSETRGFNEQFF. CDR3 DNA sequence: TGTGCCAGCAGTTCCGAGACTAGGGGGTTTAATGAGCAGTTCTTC.

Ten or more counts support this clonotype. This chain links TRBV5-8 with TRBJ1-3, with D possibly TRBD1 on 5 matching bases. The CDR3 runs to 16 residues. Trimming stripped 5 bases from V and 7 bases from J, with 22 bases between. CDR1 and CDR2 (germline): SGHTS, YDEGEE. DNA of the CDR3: TGTGCCAGCAGACTCATCACCCGGGACCGGCGGAACACCATATATTTT. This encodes CASRLITRDRRNTIYF. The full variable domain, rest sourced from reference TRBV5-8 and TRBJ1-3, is EAGVTQSPTHLIKTRGQQATLRCSPISGHTSVYWYQQALGLGLQFLLWYDEGEERNRGNFPPRFSGRQFPNYSSELNVNALELEDSALYLCASRLITRDRRNTIYFGEGSWLTVV.

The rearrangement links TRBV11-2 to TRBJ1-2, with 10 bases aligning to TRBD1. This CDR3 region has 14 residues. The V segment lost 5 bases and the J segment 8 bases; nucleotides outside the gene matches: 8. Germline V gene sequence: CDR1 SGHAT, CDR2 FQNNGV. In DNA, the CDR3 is TGTGCCAGCAGCGCAGGACAGGGGGGTTACGGCTACACCTTC. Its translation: CASSAGQGGYGYTF.

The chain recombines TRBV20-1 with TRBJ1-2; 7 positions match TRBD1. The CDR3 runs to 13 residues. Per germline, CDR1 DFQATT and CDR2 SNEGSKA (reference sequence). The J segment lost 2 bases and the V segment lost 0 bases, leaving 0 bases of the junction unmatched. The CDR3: CSAREGQNYGYTF. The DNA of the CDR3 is TGCAGTGCTAGAGAGGGACAGAACTATGGCTACACCTTC.

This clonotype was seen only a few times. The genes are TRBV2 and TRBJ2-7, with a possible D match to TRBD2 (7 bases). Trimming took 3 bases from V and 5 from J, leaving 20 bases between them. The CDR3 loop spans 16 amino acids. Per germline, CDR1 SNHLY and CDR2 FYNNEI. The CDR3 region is CASSDGVGGVKNEQYF. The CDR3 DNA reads TGTGCCAGCAGTGATGGCGTAGGGGGGGTTAAAAACGAGCAGTACTTC.

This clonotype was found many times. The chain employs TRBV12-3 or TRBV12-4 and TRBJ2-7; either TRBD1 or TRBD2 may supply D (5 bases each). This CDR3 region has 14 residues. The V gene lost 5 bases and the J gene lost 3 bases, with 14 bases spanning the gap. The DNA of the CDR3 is TGTGCCAGCAGTCCCGGGGCAGTGATCTACGAGCAGTACTTC. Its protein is CASSPGAVIYEQYF.

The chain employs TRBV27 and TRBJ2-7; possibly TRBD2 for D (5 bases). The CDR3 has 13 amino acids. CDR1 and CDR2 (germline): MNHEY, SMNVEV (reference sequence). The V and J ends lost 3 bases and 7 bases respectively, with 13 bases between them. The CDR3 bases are TGTGCCAGCAGTTTTTCGGCGTCGGGGGAGCAGTACGTC. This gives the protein CASSFSASGEQYV.

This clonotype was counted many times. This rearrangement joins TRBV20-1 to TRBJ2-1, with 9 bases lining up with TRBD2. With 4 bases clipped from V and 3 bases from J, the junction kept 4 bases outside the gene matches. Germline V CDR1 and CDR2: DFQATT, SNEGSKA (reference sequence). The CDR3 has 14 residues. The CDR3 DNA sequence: TGCAGTGCTATAGCGGGAGCGGACTACAATGAGCAGTTCTTC. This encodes CSAIAGADYNEQFF.

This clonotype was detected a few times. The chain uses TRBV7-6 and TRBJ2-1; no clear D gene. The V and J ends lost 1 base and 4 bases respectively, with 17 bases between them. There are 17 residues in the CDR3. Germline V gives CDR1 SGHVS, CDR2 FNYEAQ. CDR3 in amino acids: CASSLEVYRYQYNEQFF. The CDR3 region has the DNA TGTGCCAGCAGCTTAGAGGTATACAGATATCAATACAATGAGCAGTTCTTC. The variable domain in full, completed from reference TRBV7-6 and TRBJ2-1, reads GAGVSQSPRYKVTKRGQDVALRCDPISGHVSLYWYRQALGQGPEFLTYFNYEAQQDKSGLPNDRFSAERPEGSISTLTIQRTEQRDSAMYRCASSLEVYRYQYNEQFFGPGTRLTVL.

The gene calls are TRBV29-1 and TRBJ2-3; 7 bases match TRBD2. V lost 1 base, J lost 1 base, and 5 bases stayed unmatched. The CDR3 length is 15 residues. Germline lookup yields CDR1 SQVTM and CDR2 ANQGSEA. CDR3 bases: TGCAGCGTTGAAGGGGGGGGAGTAGGCACAGATACGCAGTATTTT. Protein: CSVEGGGVGTDTQYF.

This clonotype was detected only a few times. The CDR3, as DNA: TGCAGTGCTAGGTCAGCCTCAGTTAACTACGAGCAGTACTTC. This encodes CSARSASVNYEQYF. The V call is TRBV20-1, the J call TRBJ2-7; D is undetermined. The CDR3 has 14 amino acids. Trimming took off 3 bases at V and 3 bases at J, with 15 bases between the two ends. The germline CDR1 and CDR2 sequences are DFQATT and SNEGSKA (reference sequence).

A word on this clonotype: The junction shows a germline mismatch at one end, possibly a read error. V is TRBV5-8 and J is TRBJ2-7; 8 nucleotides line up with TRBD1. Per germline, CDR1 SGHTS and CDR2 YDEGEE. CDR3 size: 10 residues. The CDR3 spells CASSLGTGGF. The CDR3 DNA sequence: TGTGCCAGCAGCCTCGGAACAGGGGGCTTC.